This TCR beta chain emerged from a study of post-analysis software for immune sequencing data. About the research overall: There were relapsing-remitting, secondary progressive and progressive-relapsing multiple sclerosis among the disease courses included.

The CDR3 runs to 16 residues. The germline CDR1 and CDR2 sequences are MNHEY and SVGEGT. Prepared libraries of TCR beta cDNA carried unique molecular identifiers. Once about 0.85 to 11 million T cells were used, 400,000 to 550,000 cDNA molecules resulted. Each CDR3 protein is one row after TCRdb ran MiXCR on the PCR reads. The sample includes fewer than 900,000 distinct CDR3 sequences, 46% seen only once; the top ten take approximately 5%. Findings of the study overall: Among multiple sclerosis patients, normalized Chao1 diversity was significantly below that of controls. By F measure, strong co-clustering occurred among samples prepared in the same batch. Controls had lower frequencies than patients of about five TRBV segments, which included TRBV5-6, TRBV5-1 and TRBV20-1.

Points on this clonotype: Its target is not known.

This chain links TRBV6-2 or TRBV6-3 with TRBJ2-4; 9 nucleotides match TRBD2. The J call is in doubt because the DNA end fits TRBJ2-7 better. The clonotype was recovered from a girl aged 5-17 years with multiple sclerosis. Sequenced sample: blood. The CDR3 spells CASSYARAGGFYEQYF. CDR3 coding DNA: TGTGCCAGCAGTTACGCCCGAGCGGGAGGATTCTACGAGCAGTACTTC.